Presented here are 18 T cell receptor beta chains from one specimen sequenced in a study of T-cell reconstitution after alpha-beta-depleted transplantation in children. Preparation of the TCRbeta library was carried out with unique molecular identifiers. TCRdb analysed the PCR reads with MiXCR anew, one entry per CDR3 protein. This sample yields some 290,000 distinct CDR3 sequences, of which around 25% are seen a single time; approximately 9.9% belongs to the top ten. The sequences come from PBMCs, mostly from graft donor cells, collected 180 days after TCRalphabeta/CD19-depleted stem cell transplant. Receptor source: a male patient younger than 18 who had a stem cell transplant for acute lymphoblastic leukemia, so the T cells may come from the graft donor.

The rearrangement links TRBV5-1 to TRBJ2-7, with 10 bases matching TRBD2. The CDR3 has 20 residues. V was pared by 0 bases and J by 1 base, with 16 bases of the junction left unmatched. CDR1 and CDR2 from the germline V gene are SGHRS and YFSETQ. In DNA form, the CDR3 reads TGCGCCAGCAGCTTGGAAAGCGGGAGGGCCCAGGGCCTTTCATCCTACGAGCAGTACTTC. Translated: CASSLESGRAQGLSSYEQYF.

The rearrangement uses TRBV29-1 and TRBJ1-2, with TRBD1 matching 11 bases. Unmatched junction bases numbered 11, after V lost 7 bases and J lost 1 base. The germline V gene encodes CDR1 SQVTM and CDR2 ANQGSEA. There are 16 residues in the CDR3. Written as DNA, the CDR3 is TGCAGCGCCCTATCCCCCGGGACAGGGGGTAACTATGGCTACACCTTC. Amino acid sequence: CSALSPGTGGNYGYTF.

The chain uses TRBV6-6 and TRBJ2-1; 10 bases align to TRBD2. Trimming at V came to 6 bases and at J to 16 bases, leaving 9 bases not matched to a gene. The CDR3 totals 12 residues. CDR1 is MNHNY and CDR2 is SVGAGI in the germline V gene (reference sequence). The CDR3 protein is CASSPGLAEEFF. The CDR3 region has the DNA TGTGCCAGCAGCCCCGGACTAGCGGAGGAATTCTTC.

This clonotype was picked up a small number of times. This chain uses TRBV2 with TRBJ2-7, with 9 bases fitting TRBD1. CDR1 is SNHLY and CDR2 is FYNNEI in the germline V gene. The trim removed 6 bases at V and 4 bases at J, leaving 7 bases unmatched. The CDR3 contains 14 residues. CDR3 sequence (DNA): TGTGCCAGCAGCCCGGGACAGGGATATTACGAGCAGTACTTC. Protein product: CASSPGQGYYEQYF.

There are a few counts of this clonotype. The V and J genes are TRBV29-1 and TRBJ2-1; D remains unclear. CDR1 SQVTM and CDR2 ANQGSEA come from the germline V gene. V was pared by 8 bases and J by 6 bases, with 11 bases between. The CDR3 is 11 residues long. For the CDR3, the DNA is TGCAGCCCCTCGTCGGGCAATGAGCAGTTCTTC. This sequence encodes CSPSSGNEQFF.

This clonotype was counted only a few times. CDR3 region: CASSLGGTLNTGELFF. In DNA, the CDR3 is TGCGCCAGCAGCTTGGGAGGGACACTTAACACCGGGGAGCTGTTTTTT. The chain is built from TRBV5-1 and TRBJ2-2, with a weak D call TRBD1 (6 bases). V was clipped by 0 bases and J by 2 bases, with 11 bases between them. CDR1 is SGHRS and CDR2 is YFSETQ in the germline V gene. This CDR3 has 16 residues. The whole variable domain, filled in from reference TRBV5-1 and TRBJ2-2, reads KAGVTQTPRYLIKTRGQQVTLSCSPISGHRSVSWYQQTPGQGLQFLFEYFSETQRNKGNFPGRFSGRQFSNSRSEMNVSTLELGDSALYLCASSLGGTLNTGELFFGEGSRLTVL.

The chain uses TRBV12-3 or TRBV12-4 and TRBJ1-4; D is unclear. CDR3 length equals 14 residues. The ends were cut back, 2 bases at V and 8 bases at J, with 12 bases in the middle. The CDR3 loop reads CASSLSQLGEKLFF. The DNA of the CDR3 is TGTGCCAGCAGTTTATCGCAACTAGGGGAAAAACTGTTTTTT.

The chain uses TRBV12-3 or TRBV12-4 and TRBJ2-1; TRBD2 agrees at 7 bases. Germline trimming cut 11 bases from V and 6 bases from J; bases unmatched to any gene: 13. The length of the CDR3 is 14 residues. The DNA of the CDR3 is TGTGCCGGGCGGGAGCGTTTGTCATCCAATGAGCAGTTCTTC. It encodes CAGRERLSSNEQFF.

The chain links TRBV9 to TRBJ2-7, with 11 bases fitting TRBD2. The CDR3 has 16 residues. CDR1 SGDLS and CDR2 YYNGEE come from the germline V gene. V shed 0 bases, J shed 1 base, and the junction held 3 bases outside the gene matches. The CDR3 loop is CASSVAGLAGSYEQYF. The CDR3 nucleotides are TGTGCCAGCAGCGTAGCCGGACTAGCGGGTTCCTACGAGCAGTACTTC.

This clonotype was seen at least ten times. The chain links TRBV5-1 to TRBJ2-5; D unclear. The CDR3 has 15 amino acids. From germline, CDR1 is SGHRS and CDR2 YFSETQ. Trimming shortened V by 0 bases and J by 5 bases, and 14 bases separated the two germline ends. In nucleotides, the CDR3 is TGCGCCAGCAGCTTGGTAGTAGCTCAAGGGGAGACCCAGTACTTC. It encodes CASSLVVAQGETQYF.

This clonotype was found a few times. The gene calls are TRBV7-8 and TRBJ2-7, with a tentative D call TRBD2 (6 bases). Germline V CDR1 and CDR2: SGHVS, FQNEAQ. V shed 0 bases and J shed 3 bases, with 15 bases lying between them. The CDR3 contains 16 residues. The CDR3 spells CASSLAKRRAHYEQYF. In DNA, the CDR3 is TGTGCCAGCAGCTTAGCTAAGCGGAGGGCCCACTACGAGCAGTACTTC.

In this sample, this clonotype turned up a few times. The V call is TRBV5-1, the J call TRBJ1-1; D might be TRBD1 (5 bases). Trimming cost V 0 bases and J 5 bases, with 11 bases left between them. The CDR3 sequence is 14 residues long. CDR1 and CDR2 (germline): SGHRS, YFSETQ. The CDR3 DNA follows: TGCGCCAGCAGCTTGGTGGGGGATTTGACTGAAGCTTTCTTT. Translation: CASSLVGDLTEAFF.

The rearrangement uses TRBV9 and TRBJ2-1; the D is unclear. V gave up 3 bases and J gave up 4 bases, with 8 bases separating them. The CDR3 is made up of 13 amino acids. Per the germline V gene, CDR1 is SGDLS and CDR2 is YYNGEE. CDR3: CASSGRRYNEQFF. The CDR3 DNA follows: TGTGCCAGCAGCGGGCGCAGGTACAATGAGCAGTTCTTC.

The gene calls are TRBV7-2 and TRBJ2-2; D is unresolved. This CDR3 is 15 amino acids long. Germline V CDR1 and CDR2: SGHTA, FQGNSA. Trimming left V 3 bases short and J 3 bases short, with 11 bases between. The CDR3 nucleotides read TGTGCCAGCAGCTTCTATAGCAGGCACACCGGGGAGCTGTTTTTT. This gives the protein CASSFYSRHTGELFF. The whole variable domain, filled in from reference TRBV7-2 and TRBJ2-2, reads GAGVSQSPSNKVTEKGKDVELRCDPISGHTALYWYRQSLGQGLEFLIYFQGNSAPDKSGLPSDRFSAERTGGSVSTLTIQRTQQEDSAVYLCASSFYSRHTGELFFGEGSRLTVL.

The chain combines TRBV7-9 with TRBJ2-1, with 10 positions matching TRBD2. This CDR3 is 15 amino acids long. V shed 0 bases and J 7 bases; nucleotides not matched to a gene: 3. Looked up from germline, CDR1 is SEHNR and CDR2 is FQNEAQ (reference sequence). The CDR3 reads CASSLAPSGSNEQFF. The CDR3 DNA follows: TGTGCCAGCAGCTTAGCGCCTAGCGGGAGTAATGAGCAGTTCTTC.

J is TRBJ1-2 and V is TRBV28; D might be TRBD1 (5 bases). V shed 0 bases and J shed 3 bases, with 14 bases lying between them. The CDR3 runs to 16 residues. The germline gives CDR1 MDHEN, CDR2 SYDVKM. DNA of the CDR3: TGTGCCAGCAGTTTATGGCTCATAGGGGCCGACTATGGCTACACCTTC. Protein sequence: CASSLWLIGADYGYTF.

The count of this clonotype is one. V usage is TRBV6-5 and J usage is TRBJ2-1; 7 bases match TRBD2. The trim removed 3 bases at V and 0 bases at J, leaving 8 bases unmatched. The CDR3 consists of 17 residues. Germline V gives CDR1 MNHEY, CDR2 SVGAGI. In DNA, the CDR3 is TGTGCCAGCAGTTATGCAGCGGGACCGATCTCCTACAATGAGCAGTTCTTC. Protein product: CASSYAAGPISYNEQFF.

This clonotype has a handful of counts. The CDR3 protein is CASSLSRPLSSGNTIYF. The CDR3 bases are TGTGCCAGCAGTTTATCCCGTCCCCTAAGCTCTGGAAACACCATATATTTT. The chain links TRBV27 to TRBJ1-3, with no clear D. Trimming took 0 bases from V and 0 from J, leaving 12 bases between them. Germline CDR1 MNHEY, CDR2 SMNVEV (reference sequence). The CDR3 has 17 amino acids.